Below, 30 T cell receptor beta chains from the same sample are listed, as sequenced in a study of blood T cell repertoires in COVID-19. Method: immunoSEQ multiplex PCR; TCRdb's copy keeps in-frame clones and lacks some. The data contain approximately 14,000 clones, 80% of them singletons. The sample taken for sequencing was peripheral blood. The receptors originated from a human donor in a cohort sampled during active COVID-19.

CDR3 loop: CASSSGRAGEQYF. The DNA for the CDR3 is TGTGCCAGTAGTAGCGGGAGAGCGGGCGAGCAGTACTTC. J is TRBJ2-7 and V is TRBV19; 7 bases are shared with TRBD2. The length of the CDR3 is 13 residues. J gave up 6 bases and V 4 bases, and 6 bases lay outside the gene matches. Germline V gene sequence: CDR1 LNHDA, CDR2 SQIVND (reference sequence).

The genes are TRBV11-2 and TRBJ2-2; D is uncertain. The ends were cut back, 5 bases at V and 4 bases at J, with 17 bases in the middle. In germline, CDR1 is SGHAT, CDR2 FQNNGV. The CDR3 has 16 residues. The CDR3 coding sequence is TGTGCCAGCAGCCGTGCTGGGTTGAGGCTCACCGGGGAGCTGTTTTTT. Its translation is CASSRAGLRLTGELFF.

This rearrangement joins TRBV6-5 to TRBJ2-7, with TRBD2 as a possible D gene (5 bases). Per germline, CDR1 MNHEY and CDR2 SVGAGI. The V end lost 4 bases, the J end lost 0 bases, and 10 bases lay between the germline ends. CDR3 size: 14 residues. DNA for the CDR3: TGTGCCAGCAGTTCGATAGCGCTCTCCTACGAGCAGTACTTC. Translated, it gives CASSSIALSYEQYF.

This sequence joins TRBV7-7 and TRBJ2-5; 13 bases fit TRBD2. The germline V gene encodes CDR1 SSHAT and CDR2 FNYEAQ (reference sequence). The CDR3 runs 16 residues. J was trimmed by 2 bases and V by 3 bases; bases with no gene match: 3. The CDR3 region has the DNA TGTGCCAGCAGCTTGGGACTAGCGGGGAAACAAGAGACCCAGTACTTC. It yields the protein CASSLGLAGKQETQYF.

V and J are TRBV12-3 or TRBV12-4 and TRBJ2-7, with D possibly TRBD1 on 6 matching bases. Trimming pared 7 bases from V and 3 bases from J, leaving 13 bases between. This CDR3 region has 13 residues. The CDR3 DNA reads TGTGCCAGCAAAACCGGGACAAGCTACGAGCAGTACTTC. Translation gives CASKTGTSYEQYF.

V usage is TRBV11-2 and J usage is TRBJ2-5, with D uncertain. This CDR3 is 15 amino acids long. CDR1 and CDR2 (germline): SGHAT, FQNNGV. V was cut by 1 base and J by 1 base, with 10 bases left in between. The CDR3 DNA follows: TGTGCCAGCAGCTTAGGTTGGAGAAGCCAAGAGACCCAGTACTTC. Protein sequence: CASSLGWRSQETQYF.

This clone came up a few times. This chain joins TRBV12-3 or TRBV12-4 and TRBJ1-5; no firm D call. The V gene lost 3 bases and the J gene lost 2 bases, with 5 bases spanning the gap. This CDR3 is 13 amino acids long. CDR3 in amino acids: CASSLFGNQPQHF. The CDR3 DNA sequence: TGTGCCAGCAGTTTGTTCGGCAATCAGCCCCAGCATTTT.

The CDR3 nucleotides are TGTGCCAGCAGCCCTAACTACGAGCAGTACTTC. It codes for CASSPNYEQYF. The V and J genes are TRBV11-2 and TRBJ2-7; D is uncertain. Trimming pared 5 bases from V and 3 bases from J, leaving 5 bases between. Germline V gene data show CDR1 as SGHAT and CDR2 as FQNNGV. This CDR3 comprises 11 residues. The whole variable domain, filled in from reference TRBV11-2 and TRBJ2-7, reads EAGVAQSPRYKIIEKRQSVAFWCNPISGHATLYWYQQILGQGPKLLIQFQNNGVVDDSQLPKDRFSAERLKGVDSTLKIQPAKLEDSAVYLCASSPNYEQYFGPGTRLTVT.

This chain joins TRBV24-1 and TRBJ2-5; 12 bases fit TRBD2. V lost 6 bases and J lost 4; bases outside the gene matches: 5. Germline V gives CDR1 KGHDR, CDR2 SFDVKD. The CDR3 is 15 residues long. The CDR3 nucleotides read TGTGCCACCAGTTGGCTAGCGGGAGGGAGAGAGACCCAGTACTTC. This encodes CATSWLAGGRETQYF.

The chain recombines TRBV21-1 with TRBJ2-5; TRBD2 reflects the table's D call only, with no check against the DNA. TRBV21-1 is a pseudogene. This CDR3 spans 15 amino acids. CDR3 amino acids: CASSNGGLLQETQYF. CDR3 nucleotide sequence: TGTGCCAGCAGCAACGGGGGGTTACTTCAAGAGACCCAGTACTTC.

The CDR3 bases are TGTGCCAGCAGCCAACGGCCGGGAAATGAAGCTTTCTTT. Encoded protein: CASSQRPGNEAFF. The rearrangement links TRBV3-1 (or the pseudogene TRBV3-2) to TRBJ1-1; no clear D gene. Per the germline V gene, CDR1 is LGHDT and CDR2 is YNNKEL (reference sequence). This CDR3 is 13 amino acids long. V was pared by 2 bases and J by 7 bases, with 11 bases between.

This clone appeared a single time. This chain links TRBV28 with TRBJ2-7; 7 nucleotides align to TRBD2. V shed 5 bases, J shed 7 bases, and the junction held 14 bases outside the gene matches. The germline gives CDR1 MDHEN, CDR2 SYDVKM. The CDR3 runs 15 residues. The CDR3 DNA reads TGTGCCAGCAGTCCCCGTGGGAGGGGCTTTTGGGAGCAGTACTTC. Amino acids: CASSPRGRGFWEQYF.

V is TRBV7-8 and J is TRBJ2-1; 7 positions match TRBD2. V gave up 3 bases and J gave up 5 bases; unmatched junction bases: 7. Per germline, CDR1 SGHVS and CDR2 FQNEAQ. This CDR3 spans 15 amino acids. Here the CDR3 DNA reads TGTGCCAGCAGCTTGCGCCTAGCGGATAACAATGAGCAGTTCTTC. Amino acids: CASSLRLADNNEQFF. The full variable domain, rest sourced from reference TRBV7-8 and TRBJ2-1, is GAGVSQSPRYKVAKRGQDVALRCDPISGHVSLFWYQQALGQGPEFLTYFQNEAQLDKSGLPSDRFFAERPEGSVSTLKIQRTQQEDSAVYLCASSLRLADNNEQFFGPGTRLTVL.

CDR3 in DNA: TGTGCCAGTAGTATTGGAGCAGTGGGAGAGACCCAGTACTTC. Protein: CASSIGAVGETQYF. The chain joins TRBV19 to TRBJ2-5, with D hard to call. The CDR3 consists of 14 residues. CDR1 and CDR2 from the germline V gene are LNHDA and SQIVND (reference sequence). The germline V and J ends were trimmed by 3 bases and 4 bases, with 12 bases remaining between them.

The CDR3 region is CATSDASGAGTDTQYF. DNA for the CDR3: TGTGCCACCAGTGATGCGAGCGGGGCCGGGACAGATACGCAGTATTTT. The chain combines TRBV24-1 with TRBJ2-3; 7 nucleotides line up with TRBD2. CDR3 length: 16 amino acids. CDR1 is KGHDR, CDR2 SFDVKD, per germline. Germline trimming cut 3 bases from V and 3 bases from J; bases unmatched to any gene: 8.

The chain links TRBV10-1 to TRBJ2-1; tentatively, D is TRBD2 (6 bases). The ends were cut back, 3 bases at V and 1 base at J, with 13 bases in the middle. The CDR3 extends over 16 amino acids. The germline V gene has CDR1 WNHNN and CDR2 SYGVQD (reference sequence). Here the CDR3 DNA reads TGCGCCAGCAGTGAAACGGCGGGGAGGTCCTACAATGAGCAGTTCTTC. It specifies CASSETAGRSYNEQFF.

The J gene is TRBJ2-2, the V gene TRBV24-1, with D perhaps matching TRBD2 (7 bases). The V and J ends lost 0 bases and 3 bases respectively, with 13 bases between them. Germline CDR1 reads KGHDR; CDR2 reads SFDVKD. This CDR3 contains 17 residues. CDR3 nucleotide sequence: TGTGCCACCAGTGATTTGGACGCGGGGGCTCACACCGGGGAGCTGTTTTTT. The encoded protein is CATSDLDAGAHTGELFF.

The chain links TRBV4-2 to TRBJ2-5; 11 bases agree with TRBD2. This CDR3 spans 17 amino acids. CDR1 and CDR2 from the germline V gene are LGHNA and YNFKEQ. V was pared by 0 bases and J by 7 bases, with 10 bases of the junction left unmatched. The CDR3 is CASSQDRGTSGRGTQYF. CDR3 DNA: TGTGCCAGCAGCCAAGATCGCGGGACTAGCGGCCGTGGGACCCAGTACTTC.

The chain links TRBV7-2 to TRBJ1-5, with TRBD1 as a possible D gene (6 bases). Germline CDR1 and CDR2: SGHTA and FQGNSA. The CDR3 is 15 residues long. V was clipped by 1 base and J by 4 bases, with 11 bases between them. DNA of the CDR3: TGTGCCAGCAGCTTAGACAGGGAGTGGAATCAGCCCCAGCATTTT. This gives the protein CASSLDREWNQPQHF.

The CDR3 nucleotides read TGTGCCAGCAGGTCCGGGACAGGGAACACTGAAGCTTTCTTT. As protein: CASRSGTGNTEAFF. This chain uses TRBV2 with TRBJ1-1; 8 bases fit TRBD1. CDR3 length equals 14 residues. Germline assignment: CDR1 SNHLY and CDR2 FYNNEI. The junction had 4 bases not matched to a gene; V was cut back by 6 bases and J by 1 base.

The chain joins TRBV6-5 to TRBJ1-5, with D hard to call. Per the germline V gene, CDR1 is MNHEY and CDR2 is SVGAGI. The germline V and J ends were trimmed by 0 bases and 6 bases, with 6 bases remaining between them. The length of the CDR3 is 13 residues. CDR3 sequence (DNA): TGTGCCAGCAGTTACTCGAACGGTCAGCCCCAGCATTTT. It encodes CASSYSNGQPQHF.

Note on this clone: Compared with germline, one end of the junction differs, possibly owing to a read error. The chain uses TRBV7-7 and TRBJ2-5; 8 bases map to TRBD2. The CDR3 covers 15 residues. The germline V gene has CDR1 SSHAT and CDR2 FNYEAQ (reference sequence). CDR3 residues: CASSLGAGGGETQYF. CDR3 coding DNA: TGTGCTAGCAGCTTAGGCGCGGGAGGCGGGGAGACCCAGTACTTC. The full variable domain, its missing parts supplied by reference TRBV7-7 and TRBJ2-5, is GAGVSQSPRYKVTKRGQDVTLRCDPISSHATLYWYQQALGQGPEFLTYFNYEAQPDKSGLPSDRFSAERPEGSISTLTIQRTEQRDSAMYRCASSLGAGGGETQYFGPGTRLLVL.

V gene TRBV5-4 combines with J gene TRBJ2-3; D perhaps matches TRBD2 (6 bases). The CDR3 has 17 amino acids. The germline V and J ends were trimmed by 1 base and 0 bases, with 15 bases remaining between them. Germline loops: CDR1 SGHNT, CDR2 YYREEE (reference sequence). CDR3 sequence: CASSLKAGGTSTDTQYF. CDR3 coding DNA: TGTGCCAGCAGCTTGAAGGCTGGGGGGACTAGCACAGATACGCAGTATTTT. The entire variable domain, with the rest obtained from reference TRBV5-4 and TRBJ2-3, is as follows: ETGVTQSPTHLIKTRGQQVTLRCSSQSGHNTVSWYQQALGQGPQFIFQYYREEENGRGNFPPRFSGLQFPNYSSELNVNALELDDSALYLCASSLKAGGTSTDTQYFGPGTRLTVL.

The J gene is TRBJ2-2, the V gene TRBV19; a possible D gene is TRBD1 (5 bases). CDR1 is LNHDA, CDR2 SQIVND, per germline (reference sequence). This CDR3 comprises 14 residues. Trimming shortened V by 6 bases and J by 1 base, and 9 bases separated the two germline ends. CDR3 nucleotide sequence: TGTGCCAGTAGCCTAGGACAGAACACCGGGGAGCTGTTTTTT. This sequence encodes CASSLGQNTGELFF. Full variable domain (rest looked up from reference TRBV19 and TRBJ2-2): DGGITQSPKYLFRKEGQNVTLSCEQNLNHDAMYWYRQDPGQGLRLIYYSQIVNDFQKGDIAEGYSVSREKKESFPLTVTSAQKNPTAFYLCASSLGQNTGELFFGEGSRLTVL.

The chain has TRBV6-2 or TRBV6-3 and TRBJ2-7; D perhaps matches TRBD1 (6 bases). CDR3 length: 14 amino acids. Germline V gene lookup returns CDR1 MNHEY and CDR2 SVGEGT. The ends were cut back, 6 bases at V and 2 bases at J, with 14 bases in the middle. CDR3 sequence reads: CASSRDTPTYEQYF. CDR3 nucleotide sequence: TGTGCCAGCAGCCGGGACACTCCGACCTACGAGCAGTACTTC.

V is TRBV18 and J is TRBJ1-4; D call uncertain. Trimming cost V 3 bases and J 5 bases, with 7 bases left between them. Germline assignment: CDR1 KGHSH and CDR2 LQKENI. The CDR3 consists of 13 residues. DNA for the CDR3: TGTGCCAGCTCACCTTCGAGGAATGAAAAACTGTTTTTT. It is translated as CASSPSRNEKLFF.

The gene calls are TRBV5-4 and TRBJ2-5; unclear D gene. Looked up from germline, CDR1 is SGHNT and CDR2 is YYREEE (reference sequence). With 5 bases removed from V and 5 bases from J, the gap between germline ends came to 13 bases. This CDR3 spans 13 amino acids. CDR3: CASRPQTWETQYF. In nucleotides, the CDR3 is TGTGCCAGCAGACCACAAACATGGGAGACCCAGTACTTC. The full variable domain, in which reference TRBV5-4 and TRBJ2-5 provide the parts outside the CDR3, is ETGVTQSPTHLIKTRGQQVTLRCSSQSGHNTVSWYQQALGQGPQFIFQYYREEENGRGNFPPRFSGLQFPNYSSELNVNALELDDSALYLCASRPQTWETQYFGPGTRLLVL.

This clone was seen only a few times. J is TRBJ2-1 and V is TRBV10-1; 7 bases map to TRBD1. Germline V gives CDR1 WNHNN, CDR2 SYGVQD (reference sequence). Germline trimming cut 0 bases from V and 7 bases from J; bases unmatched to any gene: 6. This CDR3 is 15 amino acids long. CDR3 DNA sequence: TGCGCCAGCAGTGAGTCAGGGGGCTCGTTGAATGAGCAGTTCTTC. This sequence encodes CASSESGGSLNEQFF.

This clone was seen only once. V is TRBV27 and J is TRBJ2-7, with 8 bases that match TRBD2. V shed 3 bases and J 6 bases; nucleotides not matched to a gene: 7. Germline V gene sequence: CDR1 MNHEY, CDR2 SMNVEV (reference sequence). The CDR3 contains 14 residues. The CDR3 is CASSLKRENREQYF. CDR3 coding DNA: TGTGCCAGCAGTTTGAAGCGGGAGAACCGCGAGCAGTACTTC.

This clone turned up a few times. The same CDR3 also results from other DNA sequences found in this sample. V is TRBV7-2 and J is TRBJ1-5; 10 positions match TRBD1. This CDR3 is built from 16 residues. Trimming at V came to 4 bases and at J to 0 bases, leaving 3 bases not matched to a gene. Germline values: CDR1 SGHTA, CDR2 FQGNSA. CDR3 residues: CASSWGQGNSNQPQHF. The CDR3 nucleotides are TGTGCCAGCAGCTGGGGACAGGGGAATAGCAATCAGCCCCAGCATTTT. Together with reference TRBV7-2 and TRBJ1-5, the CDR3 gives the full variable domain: GAGVSQSPSNKVTEKGKDVELRCDPISGHTALYWYRQSLGQGLEFLIYFQGNSAPDKSGLPSDRFSAERTGGSVSTLTIQRTQQEDSAVYLCASSWGQGNSNQPQHFGDGTRLSIL.